This T cell receptor beta chain was captured by sequencing in a study of T cells in Graves' hyperthyroidism and ophthalmopathy. Study findings and constraints: In blood, most of the thyroid clonotypes expanded above 0.001 were also present.

This clonotype was seen more than once but under ten times. The antigen is not known. Amplified regions were TCR beta CDR3 sequences from RNA transcripts. In the first-round RT-PCR of the TCR CDR3, the HTBI primer set was used. In TCRdb, the multiplex PCR reads were re-called with MiXCR into one record per CDR3 protein. The sample shows about 600,000 distinct CDR3 sequences, 12% to 15% of them seen only once. Trimming removed 0 bases at V and 1 base at J, with 10 bases between. The CDR3 spans 15 residues. Germline-derived CDR1 and CDR2 are SGDLS and YYNGEE. The sequence derives from a woman under 30 with Graves' ophthalmopathy. The sample comprised blood. The chain recombines TRBV9 with TRBJ2-5; D gene unclear. CDR3 protein: CASSVEAALQETQYF. In nucleotides, the CDR3 is TGTGCCAGCAGCGTAGAGGCTGCGCTCCAAGAGACCCAGTACTTC. The whole variable domain, remainder taken from reference TRBV9 and TRBJ2-5, is DSGVTQTPKHLITATGQRVTLRCSPRSGDLSVYWYQQSLDQGLQFLIQYYNGEERAKGNILERFSAQQFPDLHSELNLSSLELGDSALYFCASSVEAALQETQYFGPGTRLLVL.